The next 27 T cell receptor beta chains were all read from a single sample in a study of tumor-infiltrating lymphocytes in primary liver carcinoma (TCRdb year 2017). The sample was run on an Illumina HiSeq 2500. A constant-region primer and ProtoScript II reverse transcriptase were used to reverse-transcribe TCRbeta-specific cDNA from roughly 0.5 ug total RNA. TCRbeta libraries were built with three nested multiplex PCR rounds, a slightly modified ARM-PCR procedure. Each of the first two PCR rounds ran for around 9 cycles and used multiplex TRBV1-TRBV30 forward primers together with a Cbeta reverse primer. Using fastp trimming at Q25 and MiXCR clonotype assembly, TCRdb reanalyzed the public sequencing data and kept in-frame beta chains. CDR3 protein sequences are deduplicated, and each keeps its most common genes and DNA. The sample yields approximately 330,000 distinct CDR3 sequences; less than 75% were counted once. About 6.5% of the sample is taken by the ten largest.

RNA from unsorted whole blood was extracted with TRIzol reagent, and germline DNA was obtained with the DNeasy Blood & Tissue kit. The sequenced material came from peripheral blood. The receptors here all came from a man aged 40-50 years with primary liver carcinoma and hepatitis B virus infection.

About this clonotype itself: A much bigger clone sits one base away, suggesting this may be a read error. This chain links TRBV7-8 with TRBJ1-2; 7 positions match TRBD1. Germline-derived CDR1 and CDR2 are SGHVS and FQNEAQ. The J segment lost 6 bases and the V segment lost 4 bases, leaving 11 bases of the junction unmatched. The CDR3 runs 15 residues. CDR3 sequence reads: CASSSMTGLGNGYTF. In DNA, the CDR3 is TGTGCCAGCAGCTCCATGACAGGGCTTGGAAATGGCTACACCTTC.

Notes on this clonotype: The germline gene is not matched at one end of the junction; a read error may be the cause. The rearrangement links TRBV12-3 or TRBV12-4 to TRBJ2-3; D gene unclear. The CDR3 spans 16 residues. This chain's CDR3 is CASMQEILISTDTHYF. Written as DNA, the CDR3 is TGTGCCAGTATGCAGGAAATTTTAATTAGCACAGATACGCATTATTTT.

This clonotype was counted once. The junction departs from the called germline gene at one end, perhaps through a read error. This chain uses TRBV28 with TRBJ1-5; the D gene is possibly TRBD1 (6 bases). The CDR3 totals 16 residues. Germline loops: CDR1 MDHEN, CDR2 SYDVKM. The CDR3: CVSSFRQGRIRQPQHF. The CDR3 DNA follows: TGTGTCAGCAGTTTCCGGCAGGGGAGAATTCGCCAGCCCCAGCATTTT.

This clonotype occurred many times. The chain is built from TRBV4-3 and TRBJ2-7; TRBD2 aligns across 10 bases. Germline V CDR1 and CDR2: LGHNA, YSLEER. The CDR3 is 16 residues long. J gave up 5 bases and V 3 bases, and 10 bases lay outside the gene matches. CDR3 in amino acids: CASSQSKLAGGNEQYF. The CDR3 DNA sequence: TGCGCCAGCAGCCAGTCGAAATTAGCGGGAGGAAACGAGCAGTACTTC.

This clonotype was observed at least ten times. The chain joins TRBV6-5 to TRBJ1-6; D is unclear. V lost 6 bases and J 0 bases, leaving 9 bases between the germline ends. The CDR3 is 15 residues long. Germline lookup yields CDR1 MNHEY and CDR2 SVGAGI. CDR3 sequence reads: CASREASSYNSPLHF. CDR3 nucleotides: TGTGCCAGCAGGGAAGCGAGCTCCTATAATTCACCCCTCCACTTT.

The chain recombines TRBV4-2 with TRBJ2-7; the match to TRBD2 covers 10 bases. Germline-derived CDR1 and CDR2 are LGHNA and YNFKEQ. V lost 0 bases and J lost 3; bases outside the gene matches: 8. This CDR3 comprises 17 residues. The CDR3: CASSQDRTAGGDYEQYF. The CDR3 bases are TGTGCCAGCAGCCAAGATCGGACAGCGGGAGGGGACTACGAGCAGTACTTC.

Many counts were recorded for this clonotype. The chain couples TRBV6-2 or TRBV6-3 to TRBJ1-1; no clear D gene. The V end was cut by 5 bases, the J end by 4 bases, with 5 bases between. The germline CDR1 and CDR2 sequences are MNHEY and SVGEGT. This CDR3 comprises 11 residues. CDR3 in DNA: TGTGCCAGCAGTAACCCCACTGAAGCTTTCTTT. It codes for CASSNPTEAFF.

This clonotype was counted between two and nine times. This may come from a read error, since a much larger clone is one base off. The gene calls are TRBV6-5 and TRBJ2-1; no firm D call. The CDR3 spans 13 residues. Germline values: CDR1 MNHEY, CDR2 SVGAGI. V was cut by 8 bases and J by 6 bases, with 14 bases left in between. CDR3 residues: CASGIRWGNEQFF. The DNA of the CDR3 is TGTGCCAGCGGAATACGTTGGGGCAATGAGCAGTTCTTC.

This clonotype occurred many times. The chain recombines TRBV6-1 with TRBJ2-5, with D perhaps TRBD1 (6 bases). Deletions cut 6 bases from V and 1 base from J, with 9 bases between. The CDR3 spans 13 residues. CDR1 and CDR2 (germline): MNHNS, SASEGT. The CDR3 protein is CASRTDSQETQYF. CDR3 DNA: TGTGCCAGCAGGACGGACAGCCAAGAGACCCAGTACTTC.

This clonotype was seen only a few times. The chain joins TRBV28 to TRBJ2-5; 8 bases line up with TRBD1. V was clipped by 4 bases and J by 6 bases; unmatched bases: 7. The length of the CDR3 is 14 residues. Germline lookup yields CDR1 MDHEN and CDR2 SYDVKM. CDR3 loop: CASSSRTGRKTQYF. The CDR3 DNA sequence: TGTGCCAGCAGTTCCCGGACAGGGAGGAAGACCCAGTACTTC.

This clonotype came up many times. The V and J genes are TRBV12-3 or TRBV12-4 and TRBJ2-2, with TRBD1 matching 7 bases. The CDR3 is 14 amino acids. V gave up 6 bases and J gave up 7 bases; unmatched junction bases: 8. The CDR3, as DNA: TGTGCCAGCAGCCAACAGGGGCAGGGCGGGGAGCTGTTTTTT. Its protein product is CASSQQGQGGELFF.

This clonotype was detected many times. The CDR3 is CASSSWTGWLSGANVLTF. CDR3 nucleotides: TGTGCCAGCAGCTCGTGGACAGGGTGGCTTTCTGGGGCCAACGTCCTGACTTTC. The chain links TRBV5-6 to TRBJ2-6, with TRBD1 matching 8 bases. This CDR3 is 18 amino acids long. The V gene end was trimmed by 3 bases and the J gene end by 1 base; junction bases not matched to a gene: 9. Per the germline V gene, CDR1 is SGHDT and CDR2 is YYEEEE. Variable domain in full (rest from reference TRBV5-6 and TRBJ2-6): DAGVTQSPTHLIKTRGQQVTLRCSPKSGHDTVSWYQQALGQGPQFIFQYYEEEERQRGNFPDRFSGHQFPNYSSELNVNALLLGDSALYLCASSSWTGWLSGANVLTFGAGSRLTVL.

Regarding this clonotype: Since a much larger clone is just one base distant, this may be a read error. The chain is built from TRBV5-4 and TRBJ2-7; tentatively, D is TRBD1 or TRBD2 (5 bases each). This CDR3 spans 14 amino acids. V gave up 4 bases and J gave up 3 bases, with 14 bases separating them. Germline V CDR1 and CDR2: SGHNT, YYREEE (reference sequence). CDR3 bases: TGTGCCAGCAGCCCCGGGACGGACGACTACGAGCAGTACTTC. This encodes CASSPGTDDYEQYF.

V and J are TRBV28 and TRBJ2-3, with TRBD2 identical over 8 bases. This CDR3 has 16 amino acids. J gave up 3 bases and V 1 base, and 6 bases lay outside the gene matches. Germline assignment: CDR1 MDHEN and CDR2 SYDVKM. The CDR3 reads CASSLSGLVGTDTQYF. The CDR3 DNA reads as TGTGCCAGCAGTTTATCGGGACTAGTGGGGACAGATACGCAGTATTTT.

This clonotype was seen only a few times. In DNA, the CDR3 is TGTGCCATCAGTGAGTCAACAGGGCTCTCAGCCTGTGGCTACACCTTC. Its translation: CAISESTGLSACGYTF. V and J are TRBV10-3 and TRBJ1-2; D is perhaps TRBD1 (6 bases). The CDR3 length is 16 residues. With 0 bases removed from V and 7 bases from J, the gap between germline ends came to 18 bases. In germline, CDR1 is ENHRY, CDR2 SYGVKD.

As regards this clonotype: With a much larger clone just one base away, this may be a read error. The rearrangement links TRBV10-2 to TRBJ1-6; no definite D call. The CDR3 covers 13 residues. Germline V CDR1 and CDR2: WSHSY, SAAADI. V lost 9 bases, J lost 10 bases, and 16 bases lay in between. For the CDR3, the DNA is TGCGCCAGAAGCCCCGGTGCACCCTCACCCCTCCACTTT. This codes for CARSPGAPSPLHF.

This clonotype was found a few times. Mismatch with germline at one junction end may stem from a read error. This chain links TRBV12-3 or TRBV12-4 with TRBJ2-7; D possibly corresponds to TRBD2 (7 bases). The CDR3 spans 14 residues. CDR3 loop: CANSRGAGAYEQYF. CDR3 bases: TGTGCCAACAGTCGGGGGGCGGGAGCTTATGAGCAGTACTTC.

This clonotype has a handful of counts. The rearrangement links TRBV24-1 to TRBJ2-3, with 8 bases matching TRBD1. The germline gives CDR1 KGHDR, CDR2 SFDVKD. The CDR3 is 16 amino acids. V lost 3 bases to trimming and J lost 5 bases; unmatched junction nucleotides: 9. The CDR3 DNA reads as TGTGCCACCAGTGATCCCGCGGACAGGGCGGAAGATACGCAGTATTTT. Translating gives CATSDPADRAEDTQYF.

The V gene is TRBV28, the J gene TRBJ2-1; 9 bases are shared with TRBD1. With 5 bases clipped from V and 4 bases from J, the junction kept 9 bases outside the gene matches. The germline gives CDR1 MDHEN, CDR2 SYDVKM. This CDR3 is 16 amino acids long. The CDR3, as DNA: TGTGCCAGCAGTGCACCCCCGGGACAGGGATACAATGAGCAGTTCTTC. This gives the protein CASSAPPGQGYNEQFF.

Note on this clonotype: With a much larger clone just one base away, this may be a read error. The chain joins TRBV6-6 to TRBJ2-7; possibly TRBD1 for D (6 bases). Germline V gene sequence: CDR1 MNHNY, CDR2 SVGAGI (reference sequence). The CDR3 is made up of 14 amino acids. The CDR3 region has the DNA TGTGCCAGCAGTTACGCCAGGGGATCCTGCGAGCAGTACTTC. This translates into CASSYARGSCEQYF.

This clonotype was counted many times. This chain joins TRBV6-2 or TRBV6-3 and TRBJ2-7, with no clear D. Trimming stripped 6 bases from V and 5 bases from J, with 17 bases between. The CDR3 consists of 14 residues. Germline V gene data show CDR1 as MNHEY and CDR2 as SVGEGT. CDR3 loop: CASSPGQLPNEQYF. CDR3 DNA sequence: TGTGCCAGCAGCCCCGGGCAGCTTCCGAACGAGCAGTACTTC.

Points on this clonotype: A much larger clone is a single base away; this may be a read error. This sequence joins TRBV6-1 and TRBJ1-5, with TRBD1 as a possible D gene (6 bases). Germline lookup yields CDR1 MNHNS and CDR2 SASEGT. The CDR3 is made up of 15 amino acids. In nucleotides, the CDR3 is TGTGCCAGCAGTGTTGTTACAGGGACCGGACAGCACCAGCATTTT. Translated, it gives CASSVVTGTGQHQHF.

About this clonotype itself: The junction does not match germline at one end; this may be a read error. J is TRBJ2-1 and V is TRBV2, with D tentatively TRBD2 (6 bases). This CDR3 has 12 residues. Germline CDR1 SNHLY, CDR2 FYNNEI. This CDR3 is CASSTWEDELFF. DNA of the CDR3: TGTGCCAGTTCGACATGGGAGGATGAGCTGTTCTTC.

In its sample, this clonotype was seen a few times. J is TRBJ1-4 and V is TRBV5-5; perhaps TRBD1 as D (6 bases). The CDR3 totals 14 residues. Germline V gives CDR1 SGHKS, CDR2 YYEKEE (reference sequence). V shed 4 bases and J shed 5 bases, with 12 bases lying between them. The chain's CDR3 is CASSERTANEKLFF. CDR3 sequence (DNA): TGTGCCAGCAGCGAAAGGACAGCGAATGAAAAACTGTTTTTT.

This clonotype has ten or more counts. The rearrangement links TRBV11-2 to TRBJ2-1; weak D call: TRBD2 (5 bases). The CDR3 runs 15 residues. The ends were cut back, 4 bases at V and 2 bases at J, with 12 bases in the middle. CDR1 and CDR2 (germline): SGHAT, FQNNGV. The CDR3 DNA follows: TGTGCCAGCAGCTCTATGATGGGAGCCTACAATGAGCAGTTCTTC. This codes for CASSSMMGAYNEQFF.

J is TRBJ2-2 and V is TRBV11-3, with D uncertain. This CDR3 comprises 15 residues. Germline CDR1 is SGHNT and CDR2 is YENEEA. V was shortened by 1 base and J by 8 bases, with 14 bases between the two germline ends. Here the CDR3 reads CASSLGFGSGGELFF. CDR3 DNA: TGTGCCAGCAGCTTAGGATTCGGATCCGGTGGGGAGCTGTTTTTT.

To note about this clonotype: Being one base from a much bigger clone, this may be a read error. The rearrangement joins TRBV7-8 to TRBJ2-6; 8 bases map to TRBD2. CDR3 length equals 15 residues. Germline-derived CDR1 and CDR2 are SGHVS and FQNEAQ. As DNA, the CDR3 is TGTGCCAGCAGCCCCGGGAGGGCTGGGACCAACGTCCTGACTTTC. This encodes CASSPGRAGTNVLTF.